These 26 T cell receptor beta chains were all obtained from the same sample, sequenced in a study of identical twins. Using its own MiXCR run on the 5' RACE reads, TCRdb lists one record per CDR3 protein. This sample yields more than 650,000 distinct CDR3 sequences, of which 5.5% to 6.5% are seen a single time; 1.5% to 2% belongs to the top ten. Sequences were obtained from naive T cells sorted from blood. The receptor source for this set is a man aged 18 to 35 in good health.

This clonotype appeared many times. The CDR3 sequence is CASRGPGQFF. In DNA, the CDR3 is TGTGCCAGCAGGGGCCCGGGGCAGTTCTTC. The chain uses TRBV6-2 or TRBV6-3 and TRBJ2-1; no definite D call. V was cut by 6 bases and J by 12 bases, with 9 bases left in between. CDR3 length: 10 residues. Germline assignment: CDR1 MNHEY and CDR2 SVGEGT.

The chain uses TRBV5-6 and TRBJ1-5; tentatively, D is TRBD1 (5 bases). Trimming removed 1 base at V and 7 bases at J, with 12 bases between. This CDR3 has 14 amino acids. CDR1 and CDR2 from the germline V gene are SGHDT and YYEEEE. The CDR3 loop reads CASSLKQGRQPQHF. The CDR3 DNA reads as TGTGCCAGCAGCTTGAAGCAGGGTCGACAGCCCCAGCATTTT.

This clonotype showed up just a few times. The chain employs TRBV20-1 and TRBJ2-3; D is undetermined. The CDR3 has 13 amino acids. Germline V gene data show CDR1 as DFQATT and CDR2 as SNEGSKA (reference sequence). Trimming removed 6 bases at V and 0 bases at J, with 10 bases between. This chain's CDR3 is CSAKEVSTDTQYF. In nucleotides, the CDR3 is TGCAGTGCCAAGGAAGTTAGCACAGATACGCAGTATTTT.

This clonotype came up many times. The rearrangement links TRBV20-1 to TRBJ2-7; 9 bases map to TRBD1. CDR3 length: 15 amino acids. Germline values: CDR1 DFQATT, CDR2 SNEGSKA (reference sequence). The J segment lost 1 base and the V segment lost 3 bases, leaving 7 bases of the junction unmatched. The CDR3 sequence is CSARETGGRSYEQYF. CDR3 DNA sequence: TGCAGTGCTAGGGAGACAGGGGGTCGATCCTACGAGCAGTACTTC.

In this sample, this clonotype turned up many times. The V gene is TRBV24-1, the J gene TRBJ2-3, with TRBD2 matching over 13 bases. Germline values: CDR1 KGHDR, CDR2 SFDVKD. After removal of 1 base from V and 2 bases from J, the junction contained 2 bases not matched to a gene. This CDR3 region has 17 residues. CDR3 in amino acids: CATSDFGLAGDTDTQYF. CDR3 coding DNA: TGTGCCACCAGTGATTTCGGACTAGCGGGAGACACAGATACGCAGTATTTT.

This clonotype was recorded many times. The chain employs TRBV28 and TRBJ2-1; 12 nucleotides align to TRBD2. This CDR3 is 14 amino acids long. J lost 16 bases, V lost 2 bases, and 9 bases had no gene match. Germline loops: CDR1 MDHEN, CDR2 SYDVKM. The CDR3 sequence: CASSLTGTSGPSFF. CDR3 nucleotide sequence: TGTGCCAGCAGTTTAACCGGGACTAGCGGGCCTAGCTTCTTC. The whole variable domain, remainder taken from reference TRBV28 and TRBJ2-1, is DVKVTQSSRYLVKRTGEKVFLECVQDMDHENMFWYRQDPGLGLRLIYFSYDVKMKEKGDIPEGYSVSREKKERFSLILESASTNQTSMYLCASSLTGTSGPSFFGPGTRLTVL.

This clonotype was seen repeatedly, ten times or more. J is TRBJ2-1 and V is TRBV12-3 or TRBV12-4, with a possible D match to TRBD2 (6 bases). Deletions cut 8 bases from V and 4 bases from J, with 9 bases between. The CDR3 has 12 residues. Here the CDR3 reads CASAGTYNEQFF. The CDR3, as DNA: TGTGCCAGCGCGGGAACTTACAATGAGCAGTTCTTC.

The table lists this clonotype with many counts. V usage is TRBV7-9 and J usage is TRBJ2-1, with 8 nucleotides matching TRBD2. J lost 8 bases, V lost 2 bases, and 8 bases had no gene match. Per germline, CDR1 SEHNR and CDR2 FQNEAQ (reference sequence). This CDR3 has 15 amino acids. CDR3 loop: CASSLRVGRDHEQFF. Written as DNA, the CDR3 is TGTGCCAGCAGCTTACGGGTCGGGAGGGACCATGAGCAGTTCTTC.

This clonotype was counted at least ten times. V and J are TRBV13 and TRBJ1-1, with no clear D. Germline CDR1 is PRHDT and CDR2 is FYEKMQ (reference sequence). Deletions cut 0 bases from V and 0 bases from J, with 5 bases between. This CDR3 has 14 residues. The CDR3 here is CASSLGVLNTEAFF. The CDR3 DNA is TGTGCCAGCAGCTTAGGCGTTTTGAACACTGAAGCTTTCTTT.

This clonotype was seen ten or more times. The V call is TRBV5-1, the J call TRBJ2-7; the D gene is possibly TRBD2 (5 bases). This CDR3 comprises 14 residues. Germline lookup yields CDR1 SGHRS and CDR2 YFSETQ. Trimming cost V 5 bases and J 0 bases, with 12 bases left between them. This CDR3 is CASRDGVTSYEQYF. The CDR3 DNA is TGCGCCAGCAGGGACGGGGTAACCTCCTACGAGCAGTACTTC. Full variable domain (remainder filled in from reference TRBV5-1 and TRBJ2-7): KAGVTQTPRYLIKTRGQQVTLSCSPISGHRSVSWYQQTPGQGLQFLFEYFSETQRNKGNFPGRFSGRQFSNSRSEMNVSTLELGDSALYLCASRDGVTSYEQYFGPGTRLTVT.

This clonotype showed up many times. The chain combines TRBV6-1 with TRBJ1-4; D is unresolved. Germline V gene data show CDR1 as MNHNS and CDR2 as SASEGT. The CDR3 sequence is 13 residues long. Trimming pared 8 bases from V and 5 bases from J, leaving 12 bases between. In DNA form, the CDR3 reads TGTGCCAGCCGCAGGACGGTAAATGAAAAACTGTTTTTT. Protein product: CASRRTVNEKLFF.

This clonotype appeared many times. The gene calls are TRBV7-2 and TRBJ2-1, with 7 nucleotides matching TRBD2. Germline trimming cut 0 bases from V and 7 bases from J; bases unmatched to any gene: 6. From germline, CDR1 is SGHTA and CDR2 FQGNSA. The CDR3 totals 15 residues. The CDR3, as DNA: TGTGCCAGCAGCTTAGCGGGAGGGCCGGAGAATGAGCAGTTCTTC. This sequence encodes CASSLAGGPENEQFF.

This clonotype was recorded many times. The chain uses TRBV7-3 and TRBJ2-7; 9 bases match TRBD1. This CDR3 comprises 14 residues. The ends lost 5 bases at V and 6 bases at J; junction bases unmatched: 8. Germline CDR1 SGHTA, CDR2 FQGTGA. The CDR3 loop is CASSPGQGRGEQYF. DNA for the CDR3: TGTGCCAGCAGCCCCGGACAGGGGAGGGGCGAGCAGTACTTC.

This clonotype was observed many times. This chain links TRBV20-1 with TRBJ2-5; D is perhaps TRBD1 (6 bases). V was cut by 2 bases and J by 2 bases, with 9 bases left in between. CDR1 is DFQATT, CDR2 SNEGSKA, per germline (reference sequence). This CDR3 has 13 amino acids. The CDR3 protein is CSARRTAQETQYF. In DNA form, the CDR3 reads TGCAGTGCTAGAAGGACAGCACAAGAGACCCAGTACTTC.

This clonotype was picked up many times. CDR3 sequence: CASSFSPIDYGYTF. In nucleotides, the CDR3 is TGTGCCAGCAGTTTTAGTCCGATTGACTATGGCTACACCTTC. The V gene is TRBV27, the J gene TRBJ1-2; no reliable D call. Germline V CDR1 and CDR2: MNHEY, SMNVEV (reference sequence). V was shortened by 3 bases and J by 3 bases, with 11 bases between the two germline ends. CDR3 size: 14 residues.

This clonotype occurred a few times. The chain combines TRBV12-3 or TRBV12-4 with TRBJ2-3; 10 bases align to TRBD2. The CDR3 sequence is 17 residues long. The V and J ends lost 4 bases and 4 bases, in that order; junction bases with no gene match: 11. CDR3 sequence (DNA): TGTGCCAGCAGTTCACACCCCCTAGCGGGAGAAGCAGATACGCAGTATTTT. It codes for CASSSHPLAGEADTQYF.

A few counts support this clonotype. J is TRBJ2-3 and V is TRBV12-3 or TRBV12-4; D may be TRBD1 or TRBD2 (5 bases each). V dropped 8 bases and J dropped 0 bases, with 15 bases sitting between them. The CDR3 extends over 15 amino acids. The DNA of the CDR3 is TGTGCCAGCGCCGGGGCAGGCATTAGCACAGATACGCAGTATTTT. This gives the protein CASAGAGISTDTQYF.

The sample holds many counts of this clonotype. The J gene is TRBJ1-1, the V gene TRBV4-1; 9 bases align to TRBD1. The germline V gene has CDR1 MGHRA and CDR2 YSYEKL. The CDR3 covers 14 residues. V dropped 3 bases and J dropped 5; count of bases not matched to a gene: 4. CDR3 sequence reads: CASSQGQGVTEAFF. As DNA, the CDR3 is TGCGCCAGCAGCCAGGGACAGGGTGTGACTGAAGCTTTCTTT.

This clonotype was seen at least ten times. The V and J genes are TRBV20-1 and TRBJ2-3; D call uncertain. CDR1 and CDR2 from the germline V gene are DFQATT and SNEGSKA (reference sequence). Trimming left V 4 bases short and J 2 bases short, with 16 bases between. The CDR3 is made up of 15 amino acids. The CDR3 DNA sequence: TGCAGTGCTACCTGGGCTATAGGGAACACAGATACGCAGTATTTT. Protein sequence: CSATWAIGNTDTQYF.

This clonotype has a handful of counts. The chain recombines TRBV3-1 with TRBJ2-7; D might be TRBD2 (5 bases). Trimming removed 4 bases at V and 5 bases at J, with 15 bases between. This CDR3 has 14 residues. In germline, CDR1 is LGHDT, CDR2 YNNKEL (reference sequence). DNA of the CDR3: TGTGCCAGCAGCCCAACGGGGTACGCGAACGAGCAGTACGTC. Translation gives CASSPTGYANEQYV.

This clonotype was seen ten or more times. The chain joins TRBV29-1 to TRBJ2-2; 8 bases fit TRBD2. After removal of 5 bases from V and 7 bases from J, the junction contained 6 bases not matched to a gene. Looked up from germline, CDR1 is SQVTM and CDR2 is ANQGSEA. The CDR3 has 13 residues. This CDR3 reads CSVSGSPGGELFF. DNA for the CDR3: TGCAGCGTTAGCGGGAGTCCGGGCGGGGAGCTGTTTTTT.

The chain couples TRBV12-3 or TRBV12-4 to TRBJ2-7; D is unresolved. The CDR3 spans 14 residues. Trimming took off 4 bases at V and 3 bases at J, with 13 bases between the two ends. This chain's CDR3 is CASSYYRKNYEQYF. The CDR3 region has the DNA TGTGCCAGCAGTTACTACCGGAAGAACTACGAGCAGTACTTC.

This clonotype appeared many times. This rearrangement joins TRBV5-1 to TRBJ2-4; a possible D gene is TRBD1 (6 bases). Trimming left V 4 bases short and J 1 base short, with 12 bases between. Germline assignment: CDR1 SGHRS and CDR2 YFSETQ. The CDR3 extends over 15 amino acids. The CDR3 nucleotides read TGCGCCAGCAGCGAAGCTACAGGGGCCAAAAACATTCAGTACTTC. Protein sequence: CASSEATGAKNIQYF.

This clonotype was seen a few times. The chain couples TRBV29-1 to TRBJ2-5, with D perhaps being TRBD1 or TRBD2 (6 bases each). V was trimmed by 3 bases and J by 4 bases, leaving 15 bases between them. The CDR3 covers 14 residues. Germline CDR1 and CDR2: SQVTM and ANQGSEA. CDR3 DNA: TGCAGCGTTGAGGTCAGGGGAGGCGGAGAGACCCAGTACTTC. Encoded protein: CSVEVRGGGETQYF.

This clonotype was picked up many times. V and J are TRBV6-4 and TRBJ2-3; a possible D gene is TRBD1 (6 bases). CDR1 is MRHNA, CDR2 SNTAGT, per germline. Deletions cut 3 bases from V and 8 bases from J, with 12 bases between. The CDR3 spans 13 residues. This CDR3 reads CASSDGRGGTQYF. The CDR3 nucleotides read TGTGCCAGCAGTGATGGGCGAGGGGGTACGCAGTATTTT.

This clonotype was detected many times. This rearrangement joins TRBV7-2 to TRBJ2-5, with 8 bases aligning to TRBD1. Germline trimming cut 2 bases from V and 7 bases from J; bases unmatched to any gene: 6. The CDR3 extends over 14 amino acids. Germline assignment: CDR1 SGHTA and CDR2 FQGNSA. The CDR3 bases are TGTGCCAGCAGCTTACCAGGGGGCGCACGGACCCAGTACTTC. This gives the protein CASSLPGGARTQYF. The whole variable domain, filled in from reference TRBV7-2 and TRBJ2-5, reads GAGVSQSPSNKVTEKGKDVELRCDPISGHTALYWYRQSLGQGLEFLIYFQGNSAPDKSGLPSDRFSAERTGGSVSTLTIQRTQQEDSAVYLCASSLPGGARTQYFGPGTRLLVL.